The entry below gives a single T cell receptor (beta chain) sequence along with its context. Its antigen is unknown. The time point denotes: recipient sample about 28 days before transplant, after cytoreduction. Blood collection times were about day -28 and days 30, 100, 180 posttransplant. Assay used: immunoSEQ multiplex PCR; TCRdb lists only in-frame clones, some missing. The table lists over 25,000 clones, over 60% of them singletons. The entry originates in a study of T cell clonotyping in hematopoietic cell transplantation. Regarding the study as a whole: At the given depth, recipient repertoires were over 97% de novo clonotypes. Higher Inverse Simpson Index values in graft donor and pretransplant recipient predicted broader posttransplant TCR diversity.

The length of the CDR3 is 11 residues. CDR1 and CDR2 from the germline V gene are DFQATT and SNEGSKA (reference sequence). V gave up 5 bases and J gave up 1 base, with 3 bases separating them. This TCR came from a woman aged 30 to 39 with chronic myeloid leukemia. Some clones in this sample may be carry-over from other donors' samples. The source material was peripheral blood mononuclear cells, sampled before stem cell transplant. The chain links TRBV20-1 to TRBJ2-1; unclear D gene. CDR3 sequence (DNA): TGCAGTGCTTTTTCCTACAATGAGCAGTTCTTC. Its protein product is CSAFSYNEQFF.